These 9 T cell receptor beta chains share one sample of origin, sequenced in a study of cytomegalovirus exposure and HLA in healthy donors. Generated by immunoSEQ multiplex PCR, the TCRdb table keeps only in-frame clones and is missing some. The repertoire includes about 88,000 clones, around 82% of them detected once, and 9% to 13% sits in the top ten. The sequencing input was PBMCs. These receptors came from a woman younger than 30 in good health and CMV-seropositive.

The chain couples TRBV14 to TRBJ2-5; TRBD2 matches 11 bases. The CDR3 has 20 amino acids. V was clipped by 1 base and J by 5 bases; unmatched bases: 18. Germline CDR1 is SGHDN and CDR2 is FVKESK. The CDR3 nucleotides are TGTGCCAGCAGCCAAGCCCAGGGACTAGCGGCCACCGGGTGGGAGGAGACCCAGTACTTC. Translation gives CASSQAQGLAATGWEETQYF. Complete variable domain (other parts from reference TRBV14 and TRBJ2-5): EAGVTQFPSHSVIEKGQTVTLRCDPISGHDNLYWYRRVMGKEIKFLLHFVKESKQDESGMPNNRFLAERTGGTYSTLKVQPAELEDSGVYFCASSQAQGLAATGWEETQYFGPGTRLLVL.

J is TRBJ2-1 and V is TRBV6-5; 7 nucleotides match TRBD1. The CDR3 extends over 15 amino acids. J gave up 7 bases and V 2 bases, and 8 bases lay outside the gene matches. Germline V gene data show CDR1 as MNHEY and CDR2 as SVGAGI. CDR3 sequence reads: CASSYDWDSENEQFF. CDR3 in DNA: TGTGCCAGCAGTTACGATTGGGACAGTGAGAATGAGCAGTTCTTC.

This chain connects TRBV7-2 to TRBJ2-1; 9 nucleotides align to TRBD2. The J segment lost 5 bases and the V segment lost 5 bases, leaving 16 bases of the junction unmatched. CDR3 size: 18 residues. Germline V gene data show CDR1 as SGHTA and CDR2 as FQGNSA. The CDR3 here is CASSPEGRASGAHNEQFF. The CDR3 DNA is TGTGCCAGCAGCCCAGAGGGTAGGGCTAGCGGGGCCCACAATGAGCAGTTCTTC. The complete variable domain, with remaining parts taken from reference TRBV7-2 and TRBJ2-1, reads GAGVSQSPSNKVTEKGKDVELRCDPISGHTALYWYRQSLGQGLEFLIYFQGNSAPDKSGLPSDRFSAERTGGSVSTLTIQRTQQEDSAVYLCASSPEGRASGAHNEQFFGPGTRLTVL.

The V gene is TRBV5-1, the J gene TRBJ2-7; the D is unclear. V lost 1 base, J lost 0 bases, and 5 bases lay in between. Germline V lookup: CDR1 SGHRS, CDR2 YFSETQ. The length of the CDR3 is 13 residues. CDR3 DNA sequence: TGCGCCAGCAGCTTGAGCAACTCCTACGAGCAGTACTTC. Encoded protein: CASSLSNSYEQYF. Drawing the rest from reference TRBV5-1 and TRBJ2-7, the complete variable domain is KAGVTQTPRYLIKTRGQQVTLSCSPISGHRSVSWYQQTPGQGLQFLFEYFSETQRNKGNFPGRFSGRQFSNSRSEMNVSTLELGDSALYLCASSLSNSYEQYFGPGTRLTVT.

This clone was found once. The chain has TRBV10-3 and TRBJ1-4, with TRBD1 identical over 9 bases. V dropped 6 bases and J dropped 8; count of bases not matched to a gene: 7. CDR3 length: 14 amino acids. CDR1 and CDR2 from the germline V gene are ENHRY and SYGVKD. CDR3 coding DNA: TGTGCCATCAGACAGGGGGCAGAGGACGAAAAACTGTTTTTT. Encoded protein: CAIRQGAEDEKLFF.

This chain joins TRBV5-5 and TRBJ1-5; D remains ambiguous. The V gene's germline CDR1 is SGHKS and CDR2 YYEKEE (reference sequence). This CDR3 has 13 amino acids. Trimming took 3 bases from V and 9 from J, leaving 13 bases between them. Here the CDR3 DNA reads TGTGCCAGCAGCTCTACAGATGTAAGGCCCCAGCATTTT. Amino acids: CASSSTDVRPQHF.

This clone has a single count. The V gene is TRBV28, the J gene TRBJ2-7, with TRBD1 matching over 12 bases. The length of the CDR3 is 14 residues. CDR1 and CDR2 from the germline V gene are MDHEN and SYDVKM. V gave up 6 bases and J gave up 7 bases; unmatched junction bases: 7. The CDR3 bases are TGTGCCAGCAGACCGGGACAGGGGGCAGGAGAGCAGTACTTC. It is translated as CASRPGQGAGEQYF.

J is TRBJ2-1 and V is TRBV9; 13 nucleotides match TRBD2. With V trimmed by 3 bases and J by 8 bases, 5 bases remained unmatched. Germline CDR1 and CDR2: SGDLS and YYNGEE. The CDR3 length is 15 residues. CDR3 residues: CASSELAGGLYEQFF. The CDR3 DNA follows: TGTGCCAGCAGCGAACTAGCGGGGGGGCTCTATGAGCAGTTCTTC.

This clone has just one count. The chain couples TRBV27 to TRBJ1-2; weak D call: TRBD1 (6 bases). Trimming cost V 5 bases and J 6 bases, with 13 bases left between them. Germline V gene data show CDR1 as MNHEY and CDR2 as SMNVEV (reference sequence). The CDR3 is made up of 13 amino acids. CDR3 protein: CASSLRGPNGYTF. CDR3 nucleotides: TGTGCCAGCAGTCTCAGGGGACCCAATGGCTACACCTTC.